The rows below give T cell receptor beta chains drawn from one sample of a study of cytomegalovirus exposure and HLA in healthy donors. TCRdb's copy holds only in-frame clones and misses some; the assay was immunoSEQ multiplex PCR. The data show about 140,000 clones, 60% to 85% seen once. The material sequenced was PBMCs. Receptors were obtained from a man aged 35-49 years in good health and CMV-seronegative. The CDR3 runs from the conserved cysteine through the conserved F or W. The D gene is left open where the match is weak. The size of a clone is reported for some rows only, either as once, few or many, or as a class for expanded clones.

cdr3_aa | cdr3_nt | clone_size | d_call | j_call | v_call
CASSPPAGVGVGGETQYF | TGTGCCAGCAGTCCCCCGGCAGGGGTGGGGGTTGGTGGAGAGACCCAGTACTTC | NA | NA | TRBJ2-5 | TRBV28
CASSLVGTGTYEQYF | TGTGCCAGCAGCTTAGTTGGGACAGGGACCTACGAGCAGTACTTC | NA | TRBD1 | TRBJ2-7 | TRBV11-2
CASSLDAPPPYEQYF | TGTGCCAGCAGCTTGGACGCGCCCCCGCCCTACGAGCAGTACTTC | NA | NA | TRBJ2-7 | TRBV5-4
CAVWQVGQGSQYF | NA | NA | NA | TRBJ2-4 | TRBV12-1
CASSLDTGTGGWEQYF | TGTGCCAGCAGCTTAGACACCGGGACAGGAGGTTGGGAGCAGTACTTC | few | TRBD1 | TRBJ2-5 | TRBV11-2
CAWREGGSYEQYF | TGTGCCTGGAGAGAGGGAGGGTCCTACGAGCAGTACTTC | NA | TRBD2 | TRBJ2-7 | TRBV30
CASLPGRSYEQYF | TGTGCCAGCCTCCCAGGGAGGTCCTACGAGCAGTACTTC | NA | NA | TRBJ2-7 | TRBV11-2
CASSGQGKNIQYF | TGTGCCAGTTCGGGACAGGGCAAAAACATTCAGTACTTC | once | TRBD1 | TRBJ2-4 | TRBV19
CAIRDTKGTFADTIYF | TGTGCCATCCGGGACACTAAAGGTACCTTCGCGGACACCATATATTTT | NA | NA | TRBJ1-3 | TRBV10-3
CASSRGPSTITDTQYF | TGTGCCAGTAGCCGAGGTCCTTCTACTATCACAGATACGCAGTATTTT | NA | NA | TRBJ2-3 | TRBV19
CARCPGQAGGYTF | TGTGCCAGGTGCCCGGGACAGGCAGGTGGCTACACCTTC | NA | TRBD1 | TRBJ1-2 | TRBV19
CASNEGRGGSEAFF | TGTGCCAGCAACGAGGGCAGGGGTGGGTCTGAAGCTTTCTTT | NA | NA | TRBJ1-1 | TRBV2
CASSLSDNQPQHF | TGTGCCAGCAGCTTGTCAGACAATCAGCCCCAGCATTTT | NA | NA | TRBJ1-5 | TRBV7-6
CASSFRVNYEQYF | TGTGCCAGCAGTTTCAGGGTCAACTACGAGCAGTACTTC | NA | NA | TRBJ2-7 | TRBV27
CASSLELAAYTGELFF | TGTGCCAGCAGCTTAGAACTAGCGGCTTACACCGGGGAGCTGTTTTTT | NA | TRBD2 | TRBJ2-2 | TRBV5-6
CASRGGYEQYF | TGTGCCAGCAGAGGGGGCTACGAGCAGTACTTC | NA | NA | TRBJ2-7 | TRBV28
CASLKTDPNEKLFF | TGTGCCAGCTTGAAAACAGATCCTAATGAAAAACTGTTTTTT | NA | NA | TRBJ1-4 | TRBV28
CASRDRGRDEQYF | TGTGCCAGCCGGGACAGGGGGCGGGACGAGCAGTACTTC | NA | TRBD1 | TRBJ2-7 | TRBV19
CASHGLAGYNEQFF | TGTGCCAGCCACGGACTAGCGGGATATAATGAGCAGTTCTTC | NA | TRBD2 | TRBJ2-1 | TRBV2
CASSRRGAYEQYF | TGTGCCAGCAGCCGGCGGGGGGCCTACGAGCAGTACTTC | NA | TRBD2 | TRBJ2-7 | TRBV14
CASSLDLAGGVGNEQFF | TGTGCCAGCAGCTTGGATCTAGCGGGGGGAGTAGGGAATGAGCAGTTCTTC | NA | TRBD2 | TRBJ2-1 | TRBV5-5
CASSLDAGLNTIYF | TGCGCCAGCAGCTTGGATGCAGGGCTGAACACCATATATTTT | few | NA | TRBJ1-3 | TRBV5-1
CASSVDGRAVNEQFF | TGTGCCAGCAGCGTAGACGGGAGGGCCGTGAATGAGCAGTTCTTC | few | TRBD2 | TRBJ2-1 | TRBV9
CASSYRLAGATDTQYF | TGTGCCAGCAGCTACCGACTAGCGGGGGCCACAGATACGCAGTATTTT | NA | TRBD2 | TRBJ2-3 | TRBV5-4
CASSVLGTSYEQYF | TGTGCCAGCAGCGTCCTAGGTACCTCCTACGAGCAGTACTTC | NA | NA | TRBJ2-7 | TRBV27
CASSLASYRTSGDTTNTGELFF | TGTGCCAGCAGCTTAGCCTCCTACAGGACTAGCGGGGACACTACGAACACCGGGGAGCTGTTTTTT | NA | TRBD2 | TRBJ2-2 | TRBV7-2
CASSEAGYPYEQYF | TGTGCCAGCAGTGAGGCGGGTTACCCCTACGAGCAGTACTTC | NA | NA | TRBJ2-7 | TRBV6-1
CASMAYGQGHGYTF | TGTGCCAGCATGGCCTATGGACAGGGACATGGCTACACCTTC | NA | TRBD1 | TRBJ1-2 | TRBV6-1
CASSAVQKTSGRYNEQFF | TGCGCCAGCAGTGCCGTCCAAAAGACTAGCGGGAGGTACAATGAGCAGTTCTTC | NA | TRBD2 | TRBJ2-1 | TRBV10-1
CATIGGVTYEQYF | TGTGCCACGATAGGGGGGGTCACCTACGAGCAGTACTTC | NA | NA | TRBJ2-7 | TRBV28
CASSCKDSLARKTEQYF | TGTGCCAGCAGTTGCAAGGACAGTCTCGCCCGAAAAACTGAGCAGTACTTC | once | NA | TRBJ2-7 | TRBV6-7
CSYSGGTEAFF | TGCAGCTACTCCGGGGGCACTGAAGCTTTCTTT | NA | NA | TRBJ1-1 | TRBV29-1
CASSEPASGSTDTQYF | TGTGCCAGCAGTGAGCCCGCTAGCGGGAGCACAGATACGCAGTATTTT | NA | TRBD2 | TRBJ2-3 | TRBV25-1
CASSPVLLSQQGYEQYF | TGTGCCAGCAGTCCCGTTCTTTTATCCCAACAGGGCTACGAGCAGTACTTC | NA | NA | TRBJ2-7 | TRBV27
CASSLSRPGGYEQYF | TGTGCCAGTAGTTTATCACGACCCGGAGGCTACGAGCAGTACTTC | NA | NA | TRBJ2-7 | TRBV19
CAWSVPGGSSPLHF | TGTGCCTGGAGTGTACCAGGGGGGAGTTCACCCCTCCACTTT | NA | TRBD1 | TRBJ1-6 | TRBV30
CASSREAGRNSQYF | TGCGCCAGCAGCAGGGAGGCAGGGAGGAACAGTCAGTACTTC | NA | NA | TRBJ2-4 | TRBV5-1
CASSLIGTAMSEQYF | TGTGCCAGCAGCTTGATTGGGACAGCTATGAGCGAGCAGTACTTC | once | TRBD1 | TRBJ2-7 | TRBV5-6
CAGEGALSSPLHF | TGTGCCGGAGAGGGGGCTTTGAGCTCACCCCTCCACTTT | NA | TRBD1 | TRBJ1-6 | TRBV9
CASSHSIGTGFNGYTF | TGTGCCAGCAGCCATTCTATCGGGACAGGCTTCAATGGCTACACCTTC | NA | TRBD1 | TRBJ1-2 | TRBV7-9
CAISPQDGTYEQYF | TGTGCCATCAGTCCACAGGACGGAACCTACGAGCAGTACTTC | NA | NA | TRBJ2-7 | TRBV10-3
CASSPTSGTYNEQFF | TGTGCCAGCTCACCAACTAGCGGTACCTACAATGAGCAGTTCTTC | few | TRBD2 | TRBJ2-1 | TRBV18
CASSEGQGGAKNIQYF | TGTGCCAGCAGCGAAGGACAGGGCGGAGCCAAAAACATTCAGTACTTC | NA | TRBD1 | TRBJ2-4 | TRBV9
CASSLTGVVGYEQYF | TGTGCCAGCAGTCTGACCGGGGTTGTGGGCTACGAGCAGTACTTC | NA | NA | TRBJ2-7 | TRBV6-5